These 27 T cell receptor beta chains share one sample of origin, sequenced in a study of CD8 T cell repertoires and HIV-1 epitope variants. Their target antigens are unknown. Libraries were prepared by immunoSEQ multiplex PCR; TCRdb keeps only in-frame clonotypes and omits some of them. The sample consists of approximately 5,000 clones, roughly 64% of them appearing once. Material: cultured CD8+ T cells derived from PBMCs. The receptors originated from a male donor with HIV.

The chain is built from TRBV5-1 and TRBJ1-1; 8 bases agree with TRBD1. The germline V gene has CDR1 SGHRS and CDR2 YFSETQ. The CDR3 consists of 16 residues. The V gene end was trimmed by 6 bases and the J gene end by 0 bases; junction bases not matched to a gene: 10. The CDR3: CASKDREGGMNTEAFF. The CDR3 nucleotides read TGCGCCAGCAAGGACAGGGAGGGTGGGATGAACACTGAAGCTTTCTTT.

This clone was seen only once. V and J are TRBV2 and TRBJ1-1, with D uncertain. Germline lookup yields CDR1 SNHLY and CDR2 FYNNEI. The CDR3 spans 12 residues. Trimming cost V 1 base and J 4 bases, with 4 bases left between them. CDR3 in amino acids: CASSEGGTEAFF. The CDR3 DNA sequence: TGTGCCAGCAGTGAAGGGGGCACTGAAGCTTTCTTT.

This clone showed up just a few times. The gene calls are TRBV7-8 and TRBJ2-2; 9 bases agree with TRBD2. V was pared by 4 bases and J by 6 bases, with 6 bases of the junction left unmatched. CDR3 size: 15 residues. CDR1 and CDR2 (germline): SGHVS, FQNEAQ. In nucleotides, the CDR3 is TGTGCCAGCAGCTCGGGACTAGCCTCCTCCGGGGAGCTGTTTTTT. It codes for CASSSGLASSGELFF. Full variable domain (remainder filled in from reference TRBV7-8 and TRBJ2-2): GAGVSQSPRYKVAKRGQDVALRCDPISGHVSLFWYQQALGQGPEFLTYFQNEAQLDKSGLPSDRFFAERPEGSVSTLKIQRTQQEDSAVYLCASSSGLASSGELFFGEGSRLTVL.

The chain links TRBV18 to TRBJ2-6; a weak D match, TRBD2 (5 bases). From germline, CDR1 is KGHSH and CDR2 LQKENI. Trimming left V 3 bases short and J 9 bases short, with 18 bases between. This CDR3 region has 16 residues. DNA for the CDR3: TGTGCCAGCTCACCGGGATTTTCCACGGGGAACAACGTCCTGACTTTC. It encodes CASSPGFSTGNNVLTF.

The chain uses TRBV7-9 and TRBJ2-5, with D uncertain. V shed 0 bases and J shed 1 base, with 0 bases lying between them. The CDR3 is made up of 12 amino acids. The V gene's germline CDR1 is SEHNR and CDR2 FQNEAQ (reference sequence). The CDR3 sequence: CASSLAQETQYF. As DNA, the CDR3 is TGTGCCAGCAGCTTAGCCCAAGAGACCCAGTACTTC.

The gene calls are TRBV5-1 and TRBJ2-4, with 9 bases lining up with TRBD1. The CDR3 contains 14 residues. The germline V gene has CDR1 SGHRS and CDR2 YFSETQ. V gave up 4 bases and J gave up 7 bases; unmatched junction bases: 6. The CDR3 region is CASSLLGQGNIQYF. The DNA of the CDR3 is TGCGCCAGCAGCCTGTTGGGACAGGGTAACATTCAGTACTTC.

The chain couples TRBV6-5 to TRBJ2-1, with TRBD1 matching 9 bases. The trim removed 5 bases at V and 15 bases at J, leaving 11 bases unmatched. This CDR3 has 13 residues. CDR1 and CDR2 from the germline V gene are MNHEY and SVGAGI. For the CDR3, the DNA is TGTGCCAGCAGTGACCAGACAGGGGGATTTCCGTTCTTC. As protein: CASSDQTGGFPFF.

Of note for this clone: The junction does not match germline at one end; this may be a read error. The rearrangement links TRBV5-8 to TRBJ2-7, with unresolved D. The CDR3 runs to 15 residues. Germline V gives CDR1 SGHTS, CDR2 YDEGEE. This CDR3 reads CASSLANTASSEQYF. The CDR3 nucleotides read TGTGCCAGCAGCTTGGCCAATACGGCTTCCTCCGAGCAGTACTTC.

V and J are TRBV28 and TRBJ2-7; 8 positions agree with TRBD2. The trim removed 5 bases at V and 6 bases at J, leaving 9 bases unmatched. The CDR3 totals 14 residues. The germline gives CDR1 MDHEN, CDR2 SYDVKM. Here the CDR3 DNA reads TGTGCCAGCAGTCCGGAAGCGGGAGTAAGCGAGCAGTACTTC. This gives the protein CASSPEAGVSEQYF.

The sample holds one count of this clone. V gene TRBV28 combines with J gene TRBJ1-1, with a tentative D call TRBD1 (5 bases). The germline V gene encodes CDR1 MDHEN and CDR2 SYDVKM. V dropped 2 bases and J dropped 5 bases, with 15 bases sitting between them. The CDR3 contains 15 residues. The CDR3 loop is CASSLRAGKNTEAFF. The DNA for the CDR3 is TGTGCCAGCAGTTTAAGGGCAGGGAAAAATACTGAAGCTTTCTTT. Full variable domain (remainder filled in from reference TRBV28 and TRBJ1-1): DVKVTQSSRYLVKRTGEKVFLECVQDMDHENMFWYRQDPGLGLRLIYFSYDVKMKEKGDIPEGYSVSREKKERFSLILESASTNQTSMYLCASSLRAGKNTEAFFGQGTRLTVV.

This clone was counted a single time. The rearrangement links TRBV19 to TRBJ2-7, with TRBD1 matching 10 bases. CDR3 length: 15 residues. Trimming took 6 bases from V and 0 from J; bases not matched to a gene: 5. Germline values: CDR1 LNHDA, CDR2 SQIVND (reference sequence). In DNA, the CDR3 is TGTGCCAGTAGAGCCGGGACAGGGGTCTCCTACGAGCAGTACTTC. It encodes CASRAGTGVSYEQYF.

The rearrangement links TRBV19 to TRBJ2-3, with 9 bases identical to TRBD2. The V segment lost 1 base and the J segment 5 bases; nucleotides outside the gene matches: 4. CDR1 and CDR2 from the germline V gene are LNHDA and SQIVND (reference sequence). The CDR3 loop spans 15 amino acids. The CDR3, as DNA: TGTGCCAGTAGTATAGTAGCGGGAGCAGTAGATACGCAGTATTTT. Residues: CASSIVAGAVDTQYF.

This chain links TRBV11-1 with TRBJ2-7; possibly TRBD2 for D (6 bases). Trimming cost V 2 bases and J 6 bases, with 8 bases left between them. Per germline, CDR1 SGHAT and CDR2 FQDESV (reference sequence). The CDR3 runs 12 residues. The CDR3 reads CASSLRAGEQYF. CDR3 DNA sequence: TGTGCCAGCAGCTTACGAGCGGGCGAGCAGTACTTC. The full variable domain, with the rest looked up from reference TRBV11-1 and TRBJ2-7, is EAEVAQSPRYKITEKSQAVAFWCDPISGHATLYWYRQILGQGPELLVQFQDESVVDDSQLPKDRFSAERLKGVDSTLKIQPAELGDSAMYLCASSLRAGEQYFGPGTRLTVT.

The chain uses TRBV19 and TRBJ1-1, with D maybe TRBD1 (5 bases). CDR3 length: 14 residues. Germline loops: CDR1 LNHDA, CDR2 SQIVND (reference sequence). V was cut by 1 base and J by 2 bases, with 8 bases left in between. In nucleotides, the CDR3 is TGTGCCAGTAGTATAGGCGGGGCCAACACTGAAGCTTTCTTT. As protein: CASSIGGANTEAFF.

The chain employs TRBV7-3 and TRBJ1-2; a possible D gene is TRBD1 (6 bases). Germline V gene data show CDR1 as SGHTA and CDR2 as FQGTGA. Trimming took 5 bases from V and 1 from J, leaving 8 bases between them. There are 13 residues in the CDR3. CDR3 DNA sequence: TGTGCCAGCAGCCCGGACAGTAACTATGGCTACACCTTC. This translates into CASSPDSNYGYTF. Together with reference TRBV7-3 and TRBJ1-2, the CDR3 gives the full variable domain: GAGVSQTPSNKVTEKGKYVELRCDPISGHTALYWYRQSLGQGPEFLIYFQGTGAADDSGLPNDRFFAVRPEGSVSTLKIQRTERGDSAVYLCASSPDSNYGYTFGSGTRLTVV.

V and J are TRBV13 and TRBJ2-7, with 12 nucleotides matching TRBD2. Looked up from germline, CDR1 is PRHDT and CDR2 is FYEKMQ (reference sequence). CDR3 size: 18 residues. The J segment lost 2 bases and the V segment lost 5 bases, leaving 13 bases of the junction unmatched. The CDR3 DNA is TGTGCCAGCAGCACGACTAGCGGGAGTGGTAGCTTCCCCTACGAGCAGTACTTC. Residues: CASSTTSGSGSFPYEQYF.

The chain couples TRBV28 to TRBJ1-5; 8 bases are a match to TRBD1. Germline V gene lookup returns CDR1 MDHEN and CDR2 SYDVKM. V shed 6 bases, J shed 1 base, and the junction held 14 bases outside the gene matches. The CDR3 is 18 residues long. The CDR3 loop reads CASSRPLDRGGSNQPQHF. The CDR3 DNA follows: TGTGCCAGCAGCCGGCCCCTTGACAGGGGAGGCAGCAATCAGCCCCAGCATTTT. The whole variable domain, filled in from reference TRBV28 and TRBJ1-5, reads DVKVTQSSRYLVKRTGEKVFLECVQDMDHENMFWYRQDPGLGLRLIYFSYDVKMKEKGDIPEGYSVSREKKERFSLILESASTNQTSMYLCASSRPLDRGGSNQPQHFGDGTRLSIL.

This clone was detected only once. This chain connects TRBV19 to TRBJ2-7; 9 bases map to TRBD2. There are 14 residues in the CDR3. J was trimmed by 3 bases and V by 3 bases; bases with no gene match: 3. Germline assignment: CDR1 LNHDA and CDR2 SQIVND (reference sequence). The CDR3 spells CASSMGGRGYEQYF. The CDR3, as DNA: TGTGCCAGTAGTATGGGCGGGAGGGGCTACGAGCAGTACTTC. Supplemented by reference TRBV19 and TRBJ2-7, the full variable domain reads DGGITQSPKYLFRKEGQNVTLSCEQNLNHDAMYWYRQDPGQGLRLIYYSQIVNDFQKGDIAEGYSVSREKKESFPLTVTSAQKNPTAFYLCASSMGGRGYEQYFGPGTRLTVT.

J is TRBJ2-7 and V is TRBV6-1; D is tentatively TRBD1 or TRBD2 (6 bases each). Trimming removed 2 bases at V and 4 bases at J, with 12 bases between. The CDR3 is made up of 14 amino acids. Germline-derived CDR1 and CDR2 are MNHNS and SASEGT. The CDR3 DNA reads as TGTGCCAGCAGTGAAAGGGGGGCAGGTTACGAGCAGTACTTC. Translation: CASSERGAGYEQYF.

The rearrangement joins TRBV28 to TRBJ1-4; D may be TRBD1 (6 bases). The V end was cut by 3 bases, the J end by 5 bases, with 13 bases between. CDR3 length equals 15 residues. The germline V gene has CDR1 MDHEN and CDR2 SYDVKM. CDR3 sequence: CASSFQGSVNEKLFF. The DNA of the CDR3 is TGTGCCAGCAGTTTCCAGGGGTCAGTAAATGAAAAACTGTTTTTT.

This clone was picked up a small number of times. The V and J genes are TRBV11-2 and TRBJ2-7; D remains ambiguous. This CDR3 region has 13 residues. Trimming removed 0 bases from V and 4 bases from J, with 7 bases in between. The germline gives CDR1 SGHAT, CDR2 FQNNGV. For the CDR3, the DNA is TGTGCCAGCAGCTTAGAGATCCAGTACGAGCAGTACTTC. It specifies CASSLEIQYEQYF.

This clone was detected a few times. V is TRBV6-4 and J is TRBJ2-3; TRBD2 matches at 13 bases. The CDR3 consists of 16 residues. Germline lookup yields CDR1 MRHNA and CDR2 SNTAGT. Germline trimming cut 0 bases from V and 4 bases from J; bases unmatched to any gene: 1. CDR3 sequence reads: CASSDSTSGGADTQYF. The CDR3 bases are TGTGCCAGCAGTGACTCAACTAGCGGGGGGGCAGATACGCAGTATTTT.

The V call is TRBV6-5, the J call TRBJ1-1; D call uncertain. This CDR3 has 12 amino acids. The germline CDR1 and CDR2 sequences are MNHEY and SVGAGI. Trimming cost V 5 bases and J 2 bases, with 6 bases left between them. The CDR3 bases are TGTGCCAGCAGTAACCCAAACACTGAAGCTTTCTTT. Its translation is CASSNPNTEAFF.

This chain joins TRBV19 and TRBJ2-5; 7 bases agree with TRBD1. Germline V gene data show CDR1 as LNHDA and CDR2 as SQIVND (reference sequence). The trim removed 3 bases at V and 5 bases at J, leaving 6 bases unmatched. The CDR3 is 14 residues long. The CDR3 loop is CASSIRQGSETQYF. The CDR3 DNA sequence: TGTGCCAGTAGTATTAGACAGGGTTCGGAGACCCAGTACTTC.

This clone has a handful of counts. V gene TRBV19 combines with J gene TRBJ1-1, with D perhaps matching TRBD1 (6 bases). This CDR3 comprises 13 residues. The ends were cut back, 8 bases at V and 5 bases at J, with 15 bases in the middle. The germline CDR1 and CDR2 sequences are LNHDA and SQIVND (reference sequence). The CDR3 nucleotides are TGTGCCAGTTGCTACAGGGCCAATACTGAAGCTTTCTTT. It encodes CASCYRANTEAFF.

The rearrangement uses TRBV28 and TRBJ2-3; a weak D match, TRBD1 (5 bases). The CDR3 loop spans 14 amino acids. Per the germline V gene, CDR1 is MDHEN and CDR2 is SYDVKM. Trimming removed 3 bases from V and 2 bases from J, with 9 bases in between. CDR3 in DNA: TGTGCCAGCAGTTTGATAGGGGACACAGATACGCAGTATTTT. It translates to CASSLIGDTDTQYF.

This rearrangement joins TRBV5-1 to TRBJ2-3, with D tentatively TRBD2 (6 bases). This CDR3 comprises 14 residues. Deletions cut 2 bases from V and 1 base from J, with 8 bases between. The V gene's germline CDR1 is SGHRS and CDR2 YFSETQ. In DNA form, the CDR3 reads TGCGCCAGCAGCTTTTCTAGCGGCACAGATACGCAGTATTTT. Encoded protein: CASSFSSGTDTQYF. Combining the CDR3 with reference TRBV5-1 and TRBJ2-3 gives the whole variable domain KAGVTQTPRYLIKTRGQQVTLSCSPISGHRSVSWYQQTPGQGLQFLFEYFSETQRNKGNFPGRFSGRQFSNSRSEMNVSTLELGDSALYLCASSFSSGTDTQYFGPGTRLTVL.